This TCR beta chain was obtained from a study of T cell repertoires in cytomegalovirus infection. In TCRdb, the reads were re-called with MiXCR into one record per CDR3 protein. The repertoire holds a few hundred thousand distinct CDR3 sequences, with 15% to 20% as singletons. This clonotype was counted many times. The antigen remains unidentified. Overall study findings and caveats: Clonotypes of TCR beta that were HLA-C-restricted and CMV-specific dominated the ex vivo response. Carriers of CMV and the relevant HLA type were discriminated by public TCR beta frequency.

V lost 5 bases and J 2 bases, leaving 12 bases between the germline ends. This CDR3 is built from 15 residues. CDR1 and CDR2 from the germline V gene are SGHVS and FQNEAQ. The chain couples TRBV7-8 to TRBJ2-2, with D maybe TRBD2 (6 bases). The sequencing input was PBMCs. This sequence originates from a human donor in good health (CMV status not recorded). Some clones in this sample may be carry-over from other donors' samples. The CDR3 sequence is CASSKTRLNTGELFF. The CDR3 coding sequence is TGTGCCAGCAGCAAGACTAGATTAAACACCGGGGAGCTGTTTTTT.